The 31 T cell receptor beta chains presented below share a single source sample, sequenced in a study of blood T cell repertoires in COVID-19. Generated by immunoSEQ multiplex PCR, the TCRdb table keeps only in-frame clones and is missing some. The table has about 180,000 clones, 86% seen once. The specimen sequenced was peripheral blood. These receptors originate from a man between 65 and 85 years old with active or convalescent COVID-19.

CDR3 DNA sequence: TGTGCCAGCAGCTTGGTCAGGGGCTATGGCTACACCTTC. Protein: CASSLVRGYGYTF. V and J are TRBV5-6 and TRBJ1-2, with TRBD1 as a possible D gene (6 bases). The V end lost 0 bases, the J end lost 4 bases, and 7 bases lay between the germline ends. Germline CDR1 reads SGHDT; CDR2 reads YYEEEE. This CDR3 is 13 amino acids long.

This clone was seen just once. Compared with germline, one end of the junction differs, possibly owing to a read error. The rearrangement links TRBV12-5 to TRBJ1-1; no clear D. In germline, CDR1 is LGHNT, CDR2 FRNRAP. The CDR3 is made up of 15 amino acids. The CDR3 spells CASGLGPGSNTEAFF. For the CDR3, the DNA is TGTGCTAGTGGGTTGGGCCCAGGATCGAACACTGAAGCTTTCTTT.

V and J are TRBV2 and TRBJ1-5; 9 positions agree with TRBD1. The CDR3 has 14 residues. The J segment lost 5 bases and the V segment lost 6 bases, leaving 5 bases of the junction unmatched. The germline gives CDR1 SNHLY, CDR2 FYNNEI. CDR3 bases: TGTGCCAGCAGGAGGGACAGGGTGGATCAGCCCCAGCATTTT. It codes for CASRRDRVDQPQHF.

This sequence joins TRBV28 and TRBJ2-3; 10 nucleotides agree with TRBD2. The CDR3 runs 12 residues. The germline CDR1 and CDR2 sequences are MDHEN and SYDVKM. The DNA of the CDR3 is TGTGCTAGCGGGAGGCCCACAGATACGCAGTATTTT. Protein product: CASGRPTDTQYF. Complete variable domain (other parts from reference TRBV28 and TRBJ2-3): DVKVTQSSRYLVKRTGEKVFLECVQDMDHENMFWYRQDPGLGLRLIYFSYDVKMKEKGDIPEGYSVSREKKERFSLILESASTNQTSMYLCASGRPTDTQYFGPGTRLTVL.

The genes are TRBV19 and TRBJ1-2; 11 nucleotides match TRBD1. In germline, CDR1 is LNHDA, CDR2 SQIVND (reference sequence). The CDR3 totals 16 residues. V shed 3 bases, J shed 3 bases, and the junction held 6 bases outside the gene matches. DNA for the CDR3: TGTGCCAGTAGTATCTCCGGGACAGGGGGATACTATGGCTACACCTTC. Amino acid sequence: CASSISGTGGYYGYTF.

CDR3 sequence reads: CASSPTGQGYEQYF. The CDR3 DNA sequence: TGTGCCAGCTCACCCACGGGACAGGGTTACGAGCAGTACTTC. The J gene is TRBJ2-7, the V gene TRBV18; 9 bases are shared with TRBD1. Germline CDR1 and CDR2: KGHSH and LQKENI. CDR3 length: 14 amino acids. The J segment lost 4 bases and the V segment lost 3 bases, leaving 4 bases of the junction unmatched.

The V and J genes are TRBV2 and TRBJ1-5; 9 positions match TRBD1. The junction had 12 bases not matched to a gene; V was cut back by 3 bases and J by 6 bases. This CDR3 is built from 17 residues. Looked up from germline, CDR1 is SNHLY and CDR2 is FYNNEI. The CDR3 coding sequence is TGTGCCAGCAGTGACCCTCTGTTGACAGGGGGAGTTCAGCCCCAGCATTTT. Translation: CASSDPLLTGGVQPQHF.

The chain couples TRBV2 to TRBJ2-1; unclear D gene. This CDR3 contains 11 residues. Trimming took 2 bases from V and 13 from J, leaving 9 bases between them. The germline V gene has CDR1 SNHLY and CDR2 FYNNEI. CDR3 sequence reads: CASSEYGAQFF. The CDR3 DNA follows: TGTGCCAGCAGTGAATATGGAGCCCAGTTCTTC.

The rearrangement uses TRBV18 and TRBJ2-7; the D gene is possibly TRBD2 (7 bases). Germline V lookup: CDR1 KGHSH, CDR2 LQKENI. V dropped 5 bases and J dropped 1 base, with 21 bases sitting between them. The CDR3 is 17 amino acids. The CDR3 nucleotides read TGTGCCAGCTCAAAAGTCTCCGGGGGCGGGAGTTCCTACGAGCAGTACTTC. Translating gives CASSKVSGGGSSYEQYF.

This chain joins TRBV7-6 and TRBJ2-1; 8 nucleotides align to TRBD1. The V gene end was trimmed by 5 bases and the J gene end by 8 bases; junction bases not matched to a gene: 17. Germline CDR1 and CDR2: SGHVS and FNYEAQ. CDR3 length: 17 amino acids. The CDR3 here is CASSPAGRGPLEDEQFF. Here the CDR3 DNA reads TGTGCCAGCAGCCCCGCCGGCAGGGGGCCTCTTGAGGATGAGCAGTTCTTC.

This clone was counted a single time. The chain has TRBV6-2 or TRBV6-3 and TRBJ1-1; D is uncertain. The V end was cut by 2 bases, the J end by 10 bases, with 8 bases between. Germline V gives CDR1 MNHEY, CDR2 SVGEGT. The CDR3 sequence is 11 residues long. The DNA for the CDR3 is TGTGCCAGCAGTTACCAGATGTCAGCTTTCTTT. Encoded protein: CASSYQMSAFF.

The J gene is TRBJ1-2, the V gene TRBV18; D is perhaps TRBD1 (6 bases). This CDR3 comprises 16 residues. Trimming left V 3 bases short and J 4 bases short, with 18 bases between. The germline V gene encodes CDR1 KGHSH and CDR2 LQKENI. This chain's CDR3 is CASSPRQETHSYGYTF. For the CDR3, the DNA is TGTGCCAGCTCACCGAGACAGGAGACCCACTCCTATGGCTACACCTTC.

The chain uses TRBV6-5 and TRBJ1-1, with unresolved D. Trimming cost V 6 bases and J 0 bases, with 8 bases left between them. There are 13 residues in the CDR3. CDR1 and CDR2 (germline): MNHEY, SVGAGI. The CDR3: CASRVSMNTEAFF. The CDR3 DNA reads TGTGCCAGCAGGGTTAGCATGAACACTGAAGCTTTCTTT.

The rearrangement uses TRBV15 and TRBJ1-3; 10 bases align to TRBD1. The CDR3 has 16 residues. V lost 5 bases and J lost 0; bases outside the gene matches: 4. CDR1 and CDR2 (germline): LNHNV, YYDKDF (reference sequence). The CDR3: CATSRDRGTSGNTIYF. For the CDR3, the DNA is TGTGCCACCAGCCGGGACAGGGGAACCTCTGGAAACACCATATATTTT.

V gene TRBV29-1 combines with J gene TRBJ1-1; TRBD1 is a possible D gene (6 bases). V lost 7 bases to trimming and J lost 4 bases, with 16 bases between them. The CDR3 is 13 amino acids. Germline CDR1 SQVTM, CDR2 ANQGSEA. The CDR3 sequence: CSGWGRQGTEAFF. DNA for the CDR3: TGCAGCGGGTGGGGGCGCCAGGGCACTGAAGCTTTCTTT.

This sequence joins TRBV10-2 and TRBJ1-1, with 10 nucleotides matching TRBD1. Germline values: CDR1 WSHSY, CDR2 SAAADI. J gave up 1 base and V 9 bases, and 2 bases lay outside the gene matches. The CDR3 extends over 13 amino acids. CDR3 DNA: TGCGCCAGGGGACAGGGGCGGAACACTGAAGCTTTCTTT. Residues: CARGQGRNTEAFF.

The gene calls are TRBV29-1 and TRBJ1-6; 7 bases are a match to TRBD1. CDR3 length: 12 amino acids. The V gene's germline CDR1 is SQVTM and CDR2 ANQGSEA. The junction had 5 bases not matched to a gene; V was cut back by 7 bases and J by 8 bases. CDR3 loop: CSAGTADSPLHF. CDR3 DNA sequence: TGCAGCGCCGGGACAGCGGATTCACCCCTCCACTTT.

The chain is built from TRBV29-1 and TRBJ1-6; tentative D call: TRBD1 (6 bases). This CDR3 contains 13 residues. The V end lost 6 bases, the J end lost 1 base, and 7 bases lay between the germline ends. Looked up from germline, CDR1 is SQVTM and CDR2 is ANQGSEA. The CDR3, as DNA: TGCAGCGTGGGGACATCCTATAATTCACCCCTCCACTTT. Its protein product is CSVGTSYNSPLHF.

The J gene is TRBJ1-2, the V gene TRBV9; possibly TRBD1 for D (5 bases). Germline assignment: CDR1 SGDLS and CDR2 YYNGEE. V was cut by 0 bases and J by 6 bases, with 12 bases left in between. This CDR3 is 14 amino acids long. The CDR3 bases are TGTGCCAGCAGCGTAGCGGGACTCAACGATGGCTACACCTTC. Encoded protein: CASSVAGLNDGYTF.

This clone was observed once. The chain joins TRBV18 to TRBJ1-1, with D maybe TRBD1 (6 bases). Trimming cost V 0 bases and J 1 base, with 18 bases left between them. This CDR3 has 18 amino acids. Germline V gives CDR1 KGHSH, CDR2 LQKENI. The chain's CDR3 is CASSPPVGRGQANTEAFF. For the CDR3, the DNA is TGTGCCAGCTCACCACCGGTGGGTAGGGGACAAGCGAACACTGAAGCTTTCTTT.

The J gene is TRBJ2-7, the V gene TRBV5-1; TRBD2 matches at 8 bases. Germline V gene sequence: CDR1 SGHRS, CDR2 YFSETQ. This CDR3 has 15 amino acids. The J segment lost 2 bases and the V segment lost 7 bases, leaving 11 bases of the junction unmatched. The CDR3 coding sequence is TGCGCCAGCGCCACTACGGGGGGGGTTCCCTACGAGCAGTACTTC. Translated, it gives CASATTGGVPYEQYF.

This rearrangement joins TRBV7-2 to TRBJ2-3, with 8 bases fitting TRBD1. Germline loops: CDR1 SGHTA, CDR2 FQGNSA. Trimming took 4 bases from V and 8 from J; bases not matched to a gene: 8. The CDR3 consists of 14 residues. CDR3 protein: CASSYGQGGGTQYF. The CDR3 nucleotides are TGTGCCAGCAGCTACGGACAGGGTGGAGGTACGCAGTATTTT.

The J gene is TRBJ1-6, the V gene TRBV9; 7 bases agree with TRBD1. After removal of 4 bases from V and 9 bases from J, the junction contained 13 bases not matched to a gene. Per the germline V gene, CDR1 is SGDLS and CDR2 is YYNGEE. CDR3 length equals 16 residues. The CDR3 DNA is TGTGCCAGCAGCCCCAATCCCCAGACAGGGACTTCACCCCTCCACTTT. Protein: CASSPNPQTGTSPLHF.

The chain has TRBV5-1 and TRBJ2-7; 7 bases agree with TRBD1. Trimming removed 4 bases from V and 1 base from J; junction bases left unmatched: 8. The CDR3 runs to 15 residues. Germline CDR1 is SGHRS and CDR2 is YFSETQ. The CDR3 loop reads CASSPVTGKSYEQYF. CDR3 coding DNA: TGCGCCAGCAGCCCAGTGACAGGGAAATCCTACGAGCAGTACTTC. The whole variable domain, remainder taken from reference TRBV5-1 and TRBJ2-7, is KAGVTQTPRYLIKTRGQQVTLSCSPISGHRSVSWYQQTPGQGLQFLFEYFSETQRNKGNFPGRFSGRQFSNSRSEMNVSTLELGDSALYLCASSPVTGKSYEQYFGPGTRLTVT.

The V gene is TRBV6-5, the J gene TRBJ1-1; D not resolved. The germline V gene encodes CDR1 MNHEY and CDR2 SVGAGI. The CDR3 is 15 residues long. The ends were cut back, 6 bases at V and 3 bases at J, with 17 bases in the middle. The CDR3 region is CASRPPFGGYTEAFF. The CDR3 bases are TGTGCCAGCAGGCCCCCCTTTGGAGGGTACACTGAAGCTTTCTTT.

The rearrangement joins TRBV9 to TRBJ1-1; D may be TRBD1 (5 bases). In germline, CDR1 is SGDLS, CDR2 YYNGEE. The V gene lost 0 bases and the J gene lost 0 bases, with 9 bases spanning the gap. The CDR3 runs 15 residues. The CDR3 loop reads CASSVDLRVNTEAFF. CDR3 sequence (DNA): TGTGCCAGCAGCGTAGACCTCAGGGTGAACACTGAAGCTTTCTTT.

The rearrangement joins TRBV7-2 to TRBJ1-6; 7 bases map to TRBD1. The germline gives CDR1 SGHTA, CDR2 FQGNSA. Germline trimming cut 5 bases from V and 4 bases from J; bases unmatched to any gene: 5. The CDR3 has 15 residues. The CDR3 loop is CASSAQGTYNSPLHF. The CDR3 DNA follows: TGTGCCAGCAGCGCACAGGGGACGTATAATTCACCCCTCCACTTT. Drawing the rest from reference TRBV7-2 and TRBJ1-6, the complete variable domain is GAGVSQSPSNKVTEKGKDVELRCDPISGHTALYWYRQSLGQGLEFLIYFQGNSAPDKSGLPSDRFSAERTGGSVSTLTIQRTQQEDSAVYLCASSAQGTYNSPLHFGNGTRLTVT.

The CDR3 sequence: CASSSSRGTEAFF. DNA for the CDR3: TGTGCCAGCAGTTCTTCTAGGGGCACTGAAGCTTTCTTT. J is TRBJ1-1 and V is TRBV7-9; D may be TRBD1 (5 bases). The germline CDR1 and CDR2 sequences are SEHNR and FQNEAQ (reference sequence). Trimming shortened V by 6 bases and J by 4 bases, and 12 bases separated the two germline ends. The CDR3 is 13 amino acids.

The rearrangement links TRBV27 to TRBJ1-3; 9 positions match TRBD1. With V trimmed by 5 bases and J by 4 bases, 6 bases remained unmatched. The CDR3 has 15 residues. Germline V gene sequence: CDR1 MNHEY, CDR2 SMNVEV (reference sequence). The CDR3 DNA is TGTGCCAGCAGTCCTGACAGGGGGGGCGGAAACACCATATATTTT. Translation gives CASSPDRGGGNTIYF.

This clone was counted only a few times. The chain links TRBV28 to TRBJ1-1; D is possibly TRBD1 (5 bases). The CDR3 sequence is 15 residues long. Trimming stripped 2 bases from V and 1 base from J, with 11 bases between. Germline lookup yields CDR1 MDHEN and CDR2 SYDVKM. CDR3 nucleotides: TGTGCCAGCAGTTTAGGGGCATATGGGAACACTGAAGCTTTCTTT. Its protein is CASSLGAYGNTEAFF.

The chain combines TRBV28 with TRBJ2-2, with D possibly being TRBD2 (5 bases). V dropped 7 bases and J dropped 3 bases, with 18 bases sitting between them. In germline, CDR1 is MDHEN, CDR2 SYDVKM. The CDR3 extends over 16 amino acids. The CDR3 DNA reads TGTGCCAGCACCCCTTCCGGCGGGTACGACACCGGGGAGCTGTTTTTT. Translation gives CASTPSGGYDTGELFF.